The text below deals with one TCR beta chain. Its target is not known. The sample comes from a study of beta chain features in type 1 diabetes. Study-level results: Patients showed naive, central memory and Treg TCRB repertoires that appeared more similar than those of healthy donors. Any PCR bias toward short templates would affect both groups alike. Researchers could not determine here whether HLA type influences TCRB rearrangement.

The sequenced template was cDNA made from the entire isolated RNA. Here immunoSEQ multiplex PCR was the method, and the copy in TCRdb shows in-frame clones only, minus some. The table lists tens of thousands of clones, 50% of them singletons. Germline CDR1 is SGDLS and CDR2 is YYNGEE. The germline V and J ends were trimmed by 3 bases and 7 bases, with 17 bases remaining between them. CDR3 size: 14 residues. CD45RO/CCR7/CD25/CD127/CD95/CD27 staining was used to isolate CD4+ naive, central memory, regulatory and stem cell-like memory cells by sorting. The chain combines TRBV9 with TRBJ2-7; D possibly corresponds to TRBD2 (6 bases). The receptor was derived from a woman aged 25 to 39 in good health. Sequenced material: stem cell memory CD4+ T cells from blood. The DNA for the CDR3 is TGTGCCAGCAGCGCCGGGACTCCCTCGGGAGAGCAGTACTTC. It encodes CASSAGTPSGEQYF.